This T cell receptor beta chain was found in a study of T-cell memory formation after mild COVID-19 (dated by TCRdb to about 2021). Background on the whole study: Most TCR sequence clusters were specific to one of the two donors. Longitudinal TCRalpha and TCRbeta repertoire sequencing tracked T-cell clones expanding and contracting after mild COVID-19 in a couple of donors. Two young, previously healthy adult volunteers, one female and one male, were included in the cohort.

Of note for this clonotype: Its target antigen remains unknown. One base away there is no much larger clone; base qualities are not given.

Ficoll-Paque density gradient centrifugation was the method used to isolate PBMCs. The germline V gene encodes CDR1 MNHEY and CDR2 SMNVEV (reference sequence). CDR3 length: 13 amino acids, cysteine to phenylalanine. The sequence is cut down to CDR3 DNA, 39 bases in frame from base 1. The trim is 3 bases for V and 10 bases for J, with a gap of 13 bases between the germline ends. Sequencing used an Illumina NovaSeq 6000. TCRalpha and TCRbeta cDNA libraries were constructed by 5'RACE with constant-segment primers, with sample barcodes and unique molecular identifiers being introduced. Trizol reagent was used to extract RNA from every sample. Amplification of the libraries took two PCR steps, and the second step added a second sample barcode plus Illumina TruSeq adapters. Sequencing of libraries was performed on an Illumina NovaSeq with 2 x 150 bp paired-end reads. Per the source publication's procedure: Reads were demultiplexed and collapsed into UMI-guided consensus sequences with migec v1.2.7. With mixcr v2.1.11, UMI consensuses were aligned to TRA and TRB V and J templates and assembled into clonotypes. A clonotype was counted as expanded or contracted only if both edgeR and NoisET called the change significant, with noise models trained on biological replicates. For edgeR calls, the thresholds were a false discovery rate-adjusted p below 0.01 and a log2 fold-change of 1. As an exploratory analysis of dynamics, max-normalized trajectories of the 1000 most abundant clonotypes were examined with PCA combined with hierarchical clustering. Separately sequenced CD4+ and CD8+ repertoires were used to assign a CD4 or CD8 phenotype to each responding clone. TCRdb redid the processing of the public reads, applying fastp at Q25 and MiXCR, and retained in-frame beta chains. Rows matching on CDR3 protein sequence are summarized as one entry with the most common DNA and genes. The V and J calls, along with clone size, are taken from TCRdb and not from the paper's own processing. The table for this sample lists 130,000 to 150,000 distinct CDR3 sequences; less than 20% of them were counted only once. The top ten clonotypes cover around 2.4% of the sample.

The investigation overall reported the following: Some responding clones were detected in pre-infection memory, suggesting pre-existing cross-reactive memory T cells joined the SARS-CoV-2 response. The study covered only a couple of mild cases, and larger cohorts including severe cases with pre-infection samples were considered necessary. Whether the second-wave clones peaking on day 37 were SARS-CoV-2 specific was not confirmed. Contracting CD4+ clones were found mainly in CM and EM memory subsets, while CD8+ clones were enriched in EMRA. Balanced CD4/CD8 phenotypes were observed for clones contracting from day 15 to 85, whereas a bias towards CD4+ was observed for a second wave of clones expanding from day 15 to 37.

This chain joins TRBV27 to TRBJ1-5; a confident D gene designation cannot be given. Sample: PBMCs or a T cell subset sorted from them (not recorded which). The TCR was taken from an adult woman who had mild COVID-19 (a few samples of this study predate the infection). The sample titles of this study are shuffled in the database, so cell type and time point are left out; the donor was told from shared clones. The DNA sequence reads TGTGCCAGCAGTTTGAGTGGTGATTCCCCCCAGCATTTT. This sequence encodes CASSLSGDSPQHF.